These T cell receptor beta chains were read from a single sample in a study of OX40 agonist ivuxolimab in advanced cancers. Assay: immunoSEQ multiplex PCR; the TCRdb copy retains only in-frame clones and omits some. The sample lists 60,000 to 90,000 clones; about 85% were seen once. The sequencing used CD4+ or CD8+ T cells sorted from blood, collected in a trial of the OX40 agonist ivuxolimab. Receptors originate from an adult with an advanced solid tumor such as melanoma, head and neck, liver or kidney cancer. Each CDR3 is given with its conserved first and last residue. D genes are given only for firm matches. Expanded clones get a size class; other rows say once, few or many, or leave the size out.

D	size	J	V	DNA	CDR3
TRBD2	NA	TRBJ2-3	TRBV10-3	TGTGCCATCACCAGCGGGACCTCTACAGATACGCAGTATTTT	CAITSGTSTDTQYF
NA	few	TRBJ2-7	TRBV7-2	TGTGCCAGCAGCTTAGACGGGGACGAGCAGTACTTC	CASSLDGDEQYF
NA	NA	TRBJ2-1	TRBV11-3	TGTGCCAGCAGCCTCTTGGATGAGCAGTTCTTC	CASSLLDEQFF
NA	once	TRBJ1-4	TRBV11-3	TGTGCCAGCAGCTTAGGACATCTGGGAAAACTGTTTTTT	CASSLGHLGKLFF
TRBD2	NA	TRBJ2-3	TRBV6-5	TGTGCCAGCAGTTACCGGGAGGGGACGGGAGATACGCAGTATTTT	CASSYREGTGDTQYF
NA	NA	TRBJ1-1	TRBV6-5	TGTGCCAGCAGTTACTATGATAGGACTGAAGCTTTCTTT	CASSYYDRTEAFF
TRBD1	NA	TRBJ1-3	TRBV7-9	TGTGCCAGCAGCCCGACAGGGAACACTGGAAACACCATATATTTT	CASSPTGNTGNTIYF
TRBD1	NA	TRBJ1-1	TRBV7-9	TGTGCCAGCAGCCACCGGGACAGGAACATGAACACTGAAGCTTTCTTT	CASSHRDRNMNTEAFF
TRBD1	once	TRBJ2-7	TRBV19	TGTGCCAGTAGCTTCCGGGACAGGGGAACTTTCGAGCAGTACTTC	CASSFRDRGTFEQYF
NA	once	TRBJ2-7	TRBV28	TGTGCCAGCAACTCCCTATACGCAGACGGACGCTACTCCTACGAGCAGTACTTC	CASNSLYADGRYSYEQYF
NA	NA	TRBJ1-3	TRBV28	TGTGCCAGCAGTCCCCCGGGACATGGAAGCACCATATATTTT	CASSPPGHGSTIYF
NA	few	TRBJ2-6	TRBV4-1	TGCGCCAGCAGCCCACAGGTGGTGGGGACCTCTGGGGCCAACGTCCTGACTTTC	CASSPQVVGTSGANVLTF
NA	NA	TRBJ2-7	TRBV20-1	TGCAGTGCTAGCGGAGACGAGCAGTACTTC	CSASGDEQYF
NA	NA	TRBJ1-3	TRBV7-9	TGTGCCAGCAGCCCCCGACAGAGTAGCTCTGGAAACACCATATATTTT	CASSPRQSSSGNTIYF
NA	NA	TRBJ2-5	TRBV5-8	TGTGCCAGCAACTCTCAGGGGACGCAAGAGACCCAGTACTTC	CASNSQGTQETQYF
NA	NA	TRBJ1-2	TRBV6-1	TGTGCCAGCAAAGCGGCGGACTCCTATGGCTACACCTTC	CASKAADSYGYTF
NA	NA	TRBJ2-2	TRBV7-6	TGTGCCAGCAGCCATTACTACAACACCGGGGAGCTGTTTTTT	CASSHYYNTGELFF
NA	NA	TRBJ2-3	TRBV10-1	TGCGCCAGCAGTGAAGGCAGCCACACAGATACGCAGTATTTT	CASSEGSHTDTQYF
NA	NA	TRBJ1-5	TRBV18	TGTGCCAGCTCCCCGGACACTAGCAATCAGCCCCAGCATTTT	CASSPDTSNQPQHF
TRBD2	NA	TRBJ2-3	TRBV18	TGTGCCAGCTCACCCCTTGAGCGGGGGGGATTGAGAACAGATACGCAGTATTTT	CASSPLERGGLRTDTQYF
TRBD2	once	TRBJ2-5	TRBV7-2	TGTGCCAGCAGCTTAGGAGCGGGGGCGGCGGTAGAGACCCAGTACTTC	CASSLGAGAAVETQYF
TRBD2	NA	TRBJ2-5	TRBV28	TGTGCCAGCAGTCCGTGGACTAGCGGGGTTCACGAGACCCAGTACTTC	CASSPWTSGVHETQYF
NA	NA	TRBJ2-7	TRBV5-1	TGCGCCAGCAGCGCATGGGGGAACTACGAGCAGTACTTC	CASSAWGNYEQYF
NA	NA	TRBJ1-2	TRBV20-1	TGCAGTGCTAGACTGGCTTATGGCTACACCTTC	CSARLAYGYTF
TRBD2	NA	TRBJ2-7	TRBV4-1	TGCGCCAGCAGCCAAGTGGGTGGGAGGGCCGCCTACGAGCAGTACTTC	CASSQVGGRAAYEQYF
NA	NA	TRBJ2-7	TRBV5-6	TGTGCCAGCAGCGTTGAGGTGATCCGCGGGGCGCGATTGGAGCAGTACTTC	CASSVEVIRGARLEQYF
TRBD1	NA	TRBJ1-5	TRBV27	TGTGCCAGCAACAACGGACAGGGCCCTAATCAGCCCCAGCATTTT	CASNNGQGPNQPQHF
TRBD1	NA	TRBJ1-5	TRBV6-5	TGTGCCAGCAGTTACAGGGGGCAGGGACAGCCCCAGCATTTT	CASSYRGQGQPQHF
NA	NA	TRBJ2-2	TRBV5-4	TGTGCCAGCAGCTTGCCGAGTAGCGGGGAGCTGTTTTTT	CASSLPSSGELFF
TRBD1	NA	TRBJ1-2	TRBV5-1	TGCGCCAGCAGCTTGGGGTCGGGACAGGGCTATTATGGCTACACCTTC	CASSLGSGQGYYGYTF
NA	NA	TRBJ1-6	TRBV15	TGTGCCACCAGCAGTCTGGTAGAATCACCCCTCCACTTT	CATSSLVESPLHF
NA	NA	TRBJ2-2	TRBV28	TGTGCCAGCAGTTTAGACCCCGGGGAGCTGTTTTTT	CASSLDPGELFF
NA	once	TRBJ1-1	TRBV6-1	TGTGCCAGCAGTGAACAGCCACTGAACACTGAAGCTTTCTTT	CASSEQPLNTEAFF
TRBD2	NA	TRBJ2-5	TRBV10-3	TGTGCCATCAGTGAGTCCCTGGGACTAGCCCAAGAGACCCAGTACTTC	CAISESLGLAQETQYF
NA	NA	TRBJ2-7	TRBV6-5	TGTGCCAGCAGTTACTCGACGTCAGGGAGCGACGAGCAGTACTTC	CASSYSTSGSDEQYF
NA	NA	TRBJ1-2	TRBV9	TGTGCCAGCAGCGTAGGAGCCACTAACTATGGCTACACCTTC	CASSVGATNYGYTF
NA	NA	TRBJ1-5	TRBV12-5	TGTGCTAGTGGCGCCTTGTCTGATCAGCCCCAGCATTTT	CASGALSDQPQHF
NA	NA	TRBJ1-2	TRBV6-5	TGTGCCAGCAGTTACGACCCGGGGACCTACTATGGCTACACCTTC	CASSYDPGTYYGYTF
NA	NA	TRBJ2-3	TRBV10-3	TGTGCCATCAGTGAGTCGAGAACAGGTTCCCCAGATACGCAGTATTTT	CAISESRTGSPDTQYF
TRBD2	NA	TRBJ2-5	TRBV7-9	TGTGCCAGCAGTACGAGAGCGGGAGGGGAGGAGACCCAGTACTTC	CASSTRAGGEETQYF
TRBD1	few	TRBJ1-1	TRBV30	TGTGCCTGGAGATCAAGGGGGCAGCGGACTGAAGCTTTCTTT	CAWRSRGQRTEAFF
TRBD1	NA	TRBJ1-1	TRBV6-5	TGTGCCAGCAGTTACAGGACAGGGCTGGTGGGAGCTTTCTTT	CASSYRTGLVGAFF
NA	NA	TRBJ2-3	TRBV29-1	TGCAGCGTTGAGGGAGCGGCAAGCACAGATACGCAGTATTTT	CSVEGAASTDTQYF
NA	NA	TRBJ2-7	TRBV5-1	TGCGCCAGCAGCTTGCGCCCACTGGGGCCCTCCTACGAGCAGTACTTC	CASSLRPLGPSYEQYF
TRBD1	NA	TRBJ2-7	TRBV6-5	TGTGCCAGCAGCAGGGGGCACTACGAGCAGTACTTC	CASSRGHYEQYF
NA	few	TRBJ1-1	TRBV4-1	TGCGCCAGCAGCCGATCCAGGGACGGGAGCACTGAAGCTTTCTTT	CASSRSRDGSTEAFF
NA	NA	TRBJ2-1	TRBV6-6	TGTGCCAGCAGTTACGCTGGTAGTCAGCAGTTCTTC	CASSYAGSQQFF
TRBD2	NA	TRBJ2-1	TRBV19	TGTGCCAGTAGTACCGAGACGATTGCTCCCGGGACTAGAAATGAGCAGTTCTTC	CASSTETIAPGTRNEQFF
NA	once	TRBJ1-6	TRBV5-1	TGCGCCAGCAGCCTCAGCGGAGGACAGCATAATTCACCCCTCCACTTT	CASSLSGGQHNSPLHF